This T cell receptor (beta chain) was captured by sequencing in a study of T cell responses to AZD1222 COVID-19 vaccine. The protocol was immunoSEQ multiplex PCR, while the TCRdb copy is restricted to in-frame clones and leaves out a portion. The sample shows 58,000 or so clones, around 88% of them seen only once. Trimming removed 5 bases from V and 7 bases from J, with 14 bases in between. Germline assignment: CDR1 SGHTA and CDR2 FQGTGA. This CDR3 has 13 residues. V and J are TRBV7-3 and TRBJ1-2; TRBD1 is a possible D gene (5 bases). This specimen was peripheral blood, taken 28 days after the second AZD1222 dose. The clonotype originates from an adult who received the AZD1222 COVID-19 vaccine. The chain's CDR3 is CASSKDIGSGYTF. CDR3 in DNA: TGTGCCAGCAGCAAGGACATCGGTTCTGGCTACACCTTC.